This entry lists 20 T cell receptor beta chains sequenced from one sample in a study of T cells in women clearing cervical HPV infection (dated by TCRdb to 2016 to 2019). Library construction relied on the immunoSEQ multiplex PCR assay. TCRdb took this table from immuneACCESS and kept in-frame rearrangements with V and J called. Such tables lack part of the clones; where checked against another copy, unresolved V genes explain under half of the gap, and the rest is unexplained. This specimen's table enumerates 48,000 or so clones. Around 1.5% of the sample belongs to the ten largest clones. Sequencing was performed on blood buffy coat. The source of these receptors is a woman between 18 and 70 years old with a cervical HPV16 infection that either progressed to CIN3+ or cleared (not recorded which).

About this clone itself: Read sequence stops 3 residues before the CDR3 end, and the germline J gene provides the missing end. The chain joins TRBV19 to TRBJ1-3, with 8 bases identical to TRBD1. V was clipped by 7 bases and J by 0 bases; unmatched bases: 5. Germline CDR1 and CDR2: LNHDA and SQIVND (reference sequence). The CDR3 covers 15 residues. Incomplete CDR3 DNA: TGTGCCAGTAACCCGACAGGGGACTCTGGAAACACC. Translated, it gives CASNPTGDSGNT. The whole CDR3 is CASNPTGDSGNTIYF. Full variable domain (outside the CDR3, taken from reference TRBV19 and TRBJ1-3): DGGITQSPKYLFRKEGQNVTLSCEQNLNHDAMYWYRQDPGQGLRLIYYSQIVNDFQKGDIAEGYSVSREKKESFPLTVTSAQKNPTAFYLCASNPTGDSGNTIYFGEGSWLTVV.

As concerns this clone: The read ends 3 residues shy of where the CDR3 ends; the end is completed using the germline J gene. The V call is TRBV4-2, the J call TRBJ2-7; 7 bases map to TRBD1. After removal of 1 base from V and 4 bases from J, the junction contained 4 bases not matched to a gene. The CDR3 has 14 amino acids. Germline-derived CDR1 and CDR2 are LGHNA and YNFKEQ. Here the CDR3 reads CASSQGDRKYEQYF. The covered CDR3 bases are TGTGCCAGCAGCCAAGGGGACAGAAAATACGAG.

A note on this clone: The DNA ends 3 residues before the CDR3 does, and the rest of the CDR3 is filled in from the germline J gene. The J gene is TRBJ1-5, the V gene TRBV19; TRBD1 is a possible D gene (5 bases). The CDR3 spans 14 residues. From germline, CDR1 is LNHDA and CDR2 SQIVND (reference sequence). Trimming removed 7 bases at V and 4 bases at J, with 14 bases between. CDR3 residues: CASKGNRFNQPQHF. The sequenced CDR3 bases are TGTGCCAGTAAAGGTAACAGGTTTAATCAGCCC.

Notes on this clone: The DNA ends 3 residues before the CDR3 does, and the rest of the CDR3 is filled in from the germline J gene. This chain connects TRBV14 to TRBJ2-6; D may be TRBD2 (5 bases). This CDR3 has 17 residues. The germline CDR1 and CDR2 sequences are SGHDN and FVKESK. V was trimmed by 0 bases and J by 2 bases, leaving 11 bases between them. The CDR3 sequence: CASSQDTPGAGANVLTF. The DNA read from the CDR3 is TGTGCCAGCAGCCAAGATACCCCCGGGGCTGGGGCCAACGTC.

A note on this clone: Read data end 3 residues before the CDR3 end; the end is taken from the germline J gene. The V call is TRBV12-3 or TRBV12-4, the J call TRBJ2-2; 15 bases match TRBD2. The V and J ends lost 5 bases and 1 base, in that order; junction bases with no gene match: 2. This CDR3 region has 17 residues. The CDR3 reads CASSRGLAGGNTGELFF. CDR3 DNA (partial): TGTGCCAGCAGTCGGGGACTAGCGGGAGGGAACACCGGGGAG.

As to this clone: The CDR3 is cut off 3 residues early in the read; its end comes from the germline J gene. This chain links TRBV23-1 with TRBJ2-4; no firm D call. TRBV23-1 counts as an open reading frame of uncertain function. Trimming stripped 6 bases from V and 1 base from J, with 16 bases between. The CDR3 contains 16 residues. The CDR3 here is CASSCGVIGAKNIQYF. The part of the CDR3 DNA that was read is TGCGCCAGCAGCTGCGGAGTTATCGGCGCCAAAAACATT.

Comment on this clone: The CDR3 extends 3 residues past the end of the read, so its final part is completed from the germline J gene. The chain is built from TRBV10-3 and TRBJ2-1, with a weak D call TRBD2 (5 bases). The CDR3 runs 15 residues. Per the germline V gene, CDR1 is ENHRY and CDR2 is SYGVKD. The V and J ends lost 3 bases and 5 bases respectively, with 14 bases between them. The DNA read from the CDR3 is TGTGCCATCAGTGATCTTAGAGGACTGAACAATGAG. It yields the protein CAISDLRGLNNE. In full, the CDR3 reads CAISDLRGLNNEQFF.

Details on this clone: The read ends 3 residues shy of where the CDR3 ends; the end is completed using the germline J gene. The chain carries TRBV6-2 or TRBV6-3 and TRBJ2-2; no reliable D call. The CDR3 loop spans 13 amino acids. Trimming left V 6 bases short and J 2 bases short, with 7 bases between. Germline lookup yields CDR1 MNHEY and CDR2 SVGEGT. The DNA read from the CDR3 is TGTGCCAGCAGACTACTTAACACCGGGGAG. This gives the protein CASRLLNTGE. In full, the CDR3 reads CASRLLNTGELFF.

With respect to this clone: The read comes to an end 3 residues before the CDR3 does, leaving the germline J gene to fill in the end. V is TRBV12-3 or TRBV12-4 and J is TRBJ2-5; no clear D. The CDR3 extends over 14 amino acids. The V end lost 4 bases, the J end lost 3 bases, and 12 bases lay between the germline ends. The CDR3 spells CASSYNTVEETQYF. CDR3 bases read: TGTGCCAGCAGTTATAACACCGTTGAAGAGACC.

On this clone itself: The CDR3 end is not reached by the read, which stops 3 residues before it; the germline J gene fills it in. This sequence joins TRBV7-2 and TRBJ2-7; 8 bases fit TRBD1. This CDR3 region has 13 residues. Germline loops: CDR1 SGHTA, CDR2 FQGNSA. The junction had 3 bases not matched to a gene; V was cut back by 4 bases and J by 4 bases. The covered CDR3 bases are TGTGCCAGCAGCTCAAACAGGGGGTACGAG. It yields the protein CASSSNRGYE. The full-length CDR3 reads as CASSSNRGYEQYF.

A note on this clone: With the read ending 3 residues before the CDR3 end, the germline J gene is used to fill in that end. This chain uses TRBV6-1 with TRBJ1-6, with 8 bases lining up with TRBD1. The CDR3 is 15 amino acids. After removal of 3 bases from V and 10 bases from J, the junction contained 8 bases not matched to a gene. Germline lookup yields CDR1 MNHNS and CDR2 SASEGT. This chain's CDR3 is CASSETGEWGSPLHF. The covered CDR3 bases are TGTGCCAGCAGTGAGACAGGGGAATGGGGATCACCC.

Regarding this clone: The read ends 3 residues before the CDR3 terminus; that terminus is restored from the germline J gene. This chain connects TRBV30 to TRBJ1-6, with D possibly matching TRBD1 (6 bases). CDR3 size: 14 residues. V was clipped by 1 base and J by 6 bases, with 10 bases between them. Germline CDR1 reads GTSNPN; CDR2 reads SVGIG (reference sequence). The CDR3 loop reads CAWSARTANSPLHF. CDR3 DNA (partial): TGTGCCTGGAGTGCCAGGACAGCTAATTCACCC.

Incomplete CDR3 DNA: TGTGCCAGCTCACCACCATTCAGGGGAGGTGAAAAA. Its translation is CASSPPFRGGEK. The whole CDR3 is CASSPPFRGGEKLFF. This sequence joins TRBV18 and TRBJ1-4; a possible D gene is TRBD1 (6 bases). With the read ending 3 residues before the CDR3 end, the germline J gene is used to fill in that end. V was cut by 0 bases and J by 7 bases, with 12 bases left in between. Germline CDR1 KGHSH, CDR2 LQKENI. This CDR3 contains 15 residues.

In the case of this clone: The read ends 3 residues shy of where the CDR3 ends; the end is completed using the germline J gene. The J gene is TRBJ2-3, the V gene TRBV20-1; 8 bases match TRBD2. The CDR3 is made up of 16 amino acids. V dropped 0 bases and J dropped 0; count of bases not matched to a gene: 5. Germline lookup yields CDR1 DFQATT and CDR2 SNEGSKA (reference sequence). The sequenced CDR3 bases are TGCAGTGCTAGAGATGCCCCTAGCGGGAGCACAGATACG. Protein: CSARDAPSGSTDT. The whole CDR3 protein reads CSARDAPSGSTDTQYF.

Note on this clone: The read gets to within 3 residues of the CDR3 end, and the germline J gene fills in the rest. V gene TRBV20-1 combines with J gene TRBJ2-1; 11 nucleotides agree with TRBD2. Looked up from germline, CDR1 is DFQATT and CDR2 is SNEGSKA (reference sequence). This CDR3 has 15 residues. Trimming removed 3 bases from V and 7 bases from J; junction bases left unmatched: 8. CDR3: CSASLLAGGRNEQFF. The CDR3 bases that were read are TGCAGTGCTAGCCTTCTAGCGGGGGGCCGGAATGAG.

The CDR3 bases that were read are TGCAGTGCCACGGGACAGGGCAGCACCTACGAG. This sequence encodes CSATGQGSTYE. The entire CDR3 reads CSATGQGSTYEQYF. The chain is built from TRBV20-1 and TRBJ2-7; 9 bases align to TRBD1. The read terminates 3 residues ahead of where the CDR3 ends, so the germline J gene completes it. The CDR3 has 14 residues. Per the germline V gene, CDR1 is DFQATT and CDR2 is SNEGSKA (reference sequence). The trim removed 6 bases at V and 2 bases at J, leaving 8 bases unmatched.

Details on this clone: With the read ending 3 residues before the CDR3 end, the germline J gene is used to fill in that end. The chain recombines TRBV19 with TRBJ1-6, with D possibly being TRBD1 (5 bases). Per germline, CDR1 LNHDA and CDR2 SQIVND (reference sequence). This CDR3 region has 15 residues. The part of the CDR3 DNA that was read is TGTGCCAGTAGTATAGATCACAGGCCCTTTTTGGCC. This gives the protein CASSIDHRPFLA. The whole CDR3 reads CASSIDHRPFLALHF.

As concerns this clone: The read ends 3 residues before the CDR3 terminus; that terminus is restored from the germline J gene. This chain links TRBV9 with TRBJ2-1, with a tentative D call TRBD2 (7 bases). The V gene lost 2 bases and the J gene lost 2 bases, with 11 bases spanning the gap. There are 15 residues in the CDR3. Germline CDR1 is SGDLS and CDR2 is YYNGEE. The CDR3 sequence: CASSVGGRTYNEQFF. CDR3 DNA, as far as it was read: TGTGCCAGCAGCGTCGGGGGGCGAACCTACAATGAG.

For this clone: The read finishes 3 residues shy of the CDR3 end, and the germline J gene is used to complete it. This chain connects TRBV28 to TRBJ2-6, with D tentatively TRBD1 (6 bases). This CDR3 has 19 amino acids. Germline CDR1 and CDR2: MDHEN and SYDVKM. V lost 3 bases and J lost 0, with 18 bases in between. CDR3 bases read: TGTGCCAGCAGTTTTGGGGGCTATGGACAGAGCTCTGGGGCCAACGTC. Protein product: CASSFGGYGQSSGANV. The complete CDR3 sequence is CASSFGGYGQSSGANVLTF.

Worth noting for this clone: The read is 3 residues too short to cover the CDR3 end, so that end is filled in from the germline J gene. This chain uses TRBV7-2 with TRBJ1-5, with a weak D call TRBD1 (6 bases). The CDR3 totals 14 residues. Trimming stripped 1 base from V and 3 bases from J, with 7 bases between. Germline CDR1 and CDR2: SGHTA and FQGNSA. CDR3 residues: CASSLDRVNQPQHF. CDR3 DNA, as far as it was read: TGTGCCAGCAGCTTAGACAGGGTCAATCAGCCC.